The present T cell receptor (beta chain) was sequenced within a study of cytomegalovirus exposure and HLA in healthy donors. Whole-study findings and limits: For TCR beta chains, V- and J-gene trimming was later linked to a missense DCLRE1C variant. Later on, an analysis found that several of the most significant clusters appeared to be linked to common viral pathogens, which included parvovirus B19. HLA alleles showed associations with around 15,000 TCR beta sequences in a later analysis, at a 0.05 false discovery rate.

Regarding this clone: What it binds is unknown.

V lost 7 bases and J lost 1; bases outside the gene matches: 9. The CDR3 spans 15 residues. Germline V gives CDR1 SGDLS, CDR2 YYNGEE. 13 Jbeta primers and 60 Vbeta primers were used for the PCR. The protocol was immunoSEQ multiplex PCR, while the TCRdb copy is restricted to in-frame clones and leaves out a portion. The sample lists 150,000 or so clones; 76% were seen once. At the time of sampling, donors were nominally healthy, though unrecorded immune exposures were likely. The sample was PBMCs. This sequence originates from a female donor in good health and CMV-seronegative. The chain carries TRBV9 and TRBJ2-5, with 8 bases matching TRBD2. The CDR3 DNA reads TGTGCCAGCGGGGCGGGGCTAGCGGGCCAAGAGACCCAGTACTTC. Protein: CASGAGLAGQETQYF. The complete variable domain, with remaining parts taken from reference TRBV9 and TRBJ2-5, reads DSGVTQTPKHLITATGQRVTLRCSPRSGDLSVYWYQQSLDQGLQFLIQYYNGEERAKGNILERFSAQQFPDLHSELNLSSLELGDSALYFCASGAGLAGQETQYFGPGTRLLVL.